The 21 T cell receptor beta chains reported below all come from one sample, sequenced in a study of cytomegalovirus exposure and HLA in healthy donors listed by TCRdb under 2017. Receptors were amplified or captured by the immunoSEQ multiplex PCR assay. For the multiplex PCR, a mixture combining 60 forward primers for TCR Vbeta segments and 13 reverse primers for TCR Jbeta segments was used. Entries here come from immuneACCESS through TCRdb and include only in-frame sequences with V and J called. Some clones fail to appear in such tables; in the studies checked, an unresolved V gene covers under half of the shortfall, and the cause of the remainder is unknown. The sample table contains 150,000 to 200,000 clones; only one count was recorded for 60% to 80% of them. The ten largest clones capture more than 1.2% of the sample. What was sequenced was PBMCs. These receptors all come from a male donor in good health and CMV-seronegative.

This clone was seen only once. V and J are TRBV6-5 and TRBJ2-7, with D tentatively TRBD2 (6 bases). The CDR3 spans 15 residues. V gave up 6 bases and J gave up 5 bases, with 20 bases separating them. CDR1 MNHEY and CDR2 SVGAGI come from the germline V gene. This chain's CDR3 is CASSPRPAGRHEQYF. In DNA form, the CDR3 reads TGTGCCAGCAGCCCCCGCCCCGCGGGGAGGCACGAGCAGTACTTC.

V gene TRBV7-3 combines with J gene TRBJ1-1; D is unclear. This CDR3 contains 14 residues. V lost 1 base, J lost 3 bases, and 9 bases lay in between. CDR1 and CDR2 (germline): SGHTA, FQGTGA. CDR3: CASSLRAFDTEAFF. The DNA of the CDR3 is TGTGCCAGCAGCTTAAGAGCTTTCGACACTGAAGCTTTCTTT.

The chain employs TRBV4-2 and TRBJ2-3; TRBD1 might be the D (5 bases). Trimming cost V 0 bases and J 1 base, with 8 bases left between them. Germline V gene data show CDR1 as LGHNA and CDR2 as YNFKEQ. The CDR3 spans 15 residues. In DNA form, the CDR3 reads TGTGCCAGCAGCCAAGATCCACAGGGCACAGATACGCAGTATTTT. This sequence encodes CASSQDPQGTDTQYF.

V usage is TRBV4-2 and J usage is TRBJ2-7; 8 positions agree with TRBD2. The CDR3 runs 15 residues. The germline V gene encodes CDR1 LGHNA and CDR2 YNFKEQ. V shed 3 bases, J shed 2 bases, and the junction held 6 bases outside the gene matches. The CDR3 is CASSHRAGDPYEQYF. DNA of the CDR3: TGTGCCAGCAGCCACCGAGCGGGAGACCCCTACGAGCAGTACTTC.

As regards this clone: Other DNA sequences in this specimen translate into the identical CDR3. The DNA of the CDR3 is TGTGCCAGCAGTCCGACGGGGAACTATGGCTACACCTTC. This encodes CASSPTGNYGYTF. The rearrangement joins TRBV6-5 to TRBJ1-2; D ambiguous. This CDR3 has 13 residues. Per the germline V gene, CDR1 is MNHEY and CDR2 is SVGAGI. V shed 5 bases and J shed 2 bases, with 9 bases lying between them.

The rearrangement joins TRBV6-6 to TRBJ1-2, with no clear D. CDR1 is MNHNY, CDR2 SVGAGI, per germline (reference sequence). The V end was cut by 4 bases, the J end by 4 bases, with 16 bases between. The length of the CDR3 is 15 residues. CDR3 DNA sequence: TGTGCCAGCAGTTCCCCGGGAGGTACCAGCTATGGCTACACCTTC. It codes for CASSSPGGTSYGYTF.

The rearrangement joins TRBV5-1 to TRBJ2-1; TRBD1 might be the D (6 bases). The V end was cut by 3 bases, the J end by 3 bases, with 13 bases between. Germline V gene data show CDR1 as SGHRS and CDR2 as YFSETQ. This CDR3 has 15 residues. The CDR3 nucleotides are TGCGCCAGCAGCTACGACAGGACTCTCTACAATGAGCAGTTCTTC. This gives the protein CASSYDRTLYNEQFF.

Turning to this clone: Additional DNA sequences in this sample encode the identical CDR3. V usage is TRBV5-1 and J usage is TRBJ2-3; perhaps TRBD2 as D (6 bases). CDR3 length: 15 residues. Deletions cut 1 base from V and 1 base from J, with 10 bases between. Germline V gives CDR1 SGHRS, CDR2 YFSETQ. DNA for the CDR3: TGCGCCAGCAGCTTGCTCTCGGGGGGCACAGATACGCAGTATTTT. Protein: CASSLLSGGTDTQYF.

This clone was picked up a small number of times. The V and J genes are TRBV27 and TRBJ2-7; the D gene is possibly TRBD1 (6 bases). This CDR3 comprises 13 residues. Trimming removed 8 bases at V and 6 bases at J, with 17 bases between. CDR1 MNHEY and CDR2 SMNVEV come from the germline V gene (reference sequence). CDR3 sequence (DNA): TGTGCCAGCGCCCGGGCAGGGGTGGGCGAGCAGTACTTC. It codes for CASARAGVGEQYF.

The chain recombines TRBV7-9 with TRBJ1-4, with TRBD1 identical over 9 bases. The CDR3 contains 14 residues. Germline loops: CDR1 SEHNR, CDR2 FQNEAQ (reference sequence). The J segment lost 8 bases and the V segment lost 5 bases, leaving 6 bases of the junction unmatched. CDR3 coding DNA: TGTGCCAGCAGCGAACGGACAGGGGAAGAAAAACTGTTTTTT. Encoded protein: CASSERTGEEKLFF.

This chain connects TRBV5-6 to TRBJ1-1, with 9 bases aligning to TRBD1. The CDR3 runs to 16 residues. J gave up 3 bases and V 0 bases, and 6 bases lay outside the gene matches. Germline V lookup: CDR1 SGHDT, CDR2 YYEEEE. CDR3 DNA: TGTGCCAGCAGCTTGGGAACGGACAGGGGTGACACTGAAGCTTTCTTT. It specifies CASSLGTDRGDTEAFF.

On this clone: The junction and the germline gene differ at one end; a read error may be behind it. The chain couples TRBV27 to TRBJ1-2, with TRBD1 as a possible D gene (6 bases). This CDR3 is built from 13 residues. Germline assignment: CDR1 MNHEY and CDR2 SMNVEV (reference sequence). The DNA of the CDR3 is TGTGCCAGCAGTAAAGGGGGAAGGTATGGCTGCACCTTC. Residues: CASSKGGRYGCTF.

The V and J genes are TRBV5-1 and TRBJ2-1; D is perhaps TRBD1 (5 bases). V was shortened by 2 bases and J by 6 bases, with 9 bases between the two germline ends. This CDR3 spans 13 amino acids. Germline CDR1 reads SGHRS; CDR2 reads YFSETQ. This chain's CDR3 is CASSFGRVNEQFF. The CDR3 nucleotides read TGCGCCAGCAGCTTCGGCAGGGTCAATGAGCAGTTCTTC.

This chain links TRBV25-1 with TRBJ1-5, with a possible D match to TRBD1 (5 bases). Germline CDR1 reads MGHDK; CDR2 reads SYGVNS. V was trimmed by 7 bases and J by 2 bases, leaving 9 bases between them. The CDR3 totals 13 residues. In nucleotides, the CDR3 is TGTGCCAGCAACGGAGGGGGCAATCAGCCCCAGCATTTT. Its protein product is CASNGGGNQPQHF.

The rearrangement uses TRBV5-6 and TRBJ2-3; D unresolved. The CDR3 consists of 13 residues. Trimming took off 4 bases at V and 7 bases at J, with 13 bases between the two ends. Germline CDR1 is SGHDT and CDR2 is YYEEEE. The CDR3 spells CASSPLSYYTQYF. In DNA, the CDR3 is TGTGCCAGCAGCCCCCTGTCCTACTATACGCAGTATTTT.

The J gene is TRBJ2-5, the V gene TRBV30; 16 bases map to TRBD2. Trimming cost V 5 bases and J 4 bases; bases outside gene matches: 1. Germline lookup yields CDR1 GTSNPN and CDR2 SVGIG (reference sequence). The CDR3 has 14 amino acids. The CDR3 here is CAWGTSGRAETQYF. In DNA form, the CDR3 reads TGTGCCTGGGGGACTAGCGGGAGGGCAGAGACCCAGTACTTC.

This rearrangement joins TRBV5-1 to TRBJ1-1, with a tentative D call TRBD1 (6 bases). This CDR3 has 16 residues. With 1 base removed from V and 0 bases from J, the gap between germline ends came to 13 bases. In germline, CDR1 is SGHRS, CDR2 YFSETQ. CDR3 loop: CASSLSGGSVNTEAFF. The CDR3, as DNA: TGCGCCAGCAGCTTGTCGGGGGGCAGCGTGAACACTGAAGCTTTCTTT.

The chain links TRBV27 to TRBJ1-2; D is uncertain. V shed 4 bases and J shed 0 bases, with 12 bases lying between them. This CDR3 region has 15 residues. CDR1 is MNHEY and CDR2 is SMNVEV in the germline V gene (reference sequence). The CDR3 here is CASSSGFSTNYGYTF. The CDR3 DNA reads TGTGCCAGCAGTTCGGGATTTTCTACTAACTATGGCTACACCTTC.

This chain links TRBV4-1 with TRBJ1-5; TRBD1 aligns across 8 bases. The germline V gene encodes CDR1 MGHRA and CDR2 YSYEKL. V lost 1 base, J lost 2 bases, and 4 bases stayed unmatched. CDR3 length equals 16 residues. CDR3 region: CASSQGQGAGNQPQHF. In DNA form, the CDR3 reads TGCGCCAGCAGCCAAGGGCAGGGGGCAGGCAATCAGCCCCAGCATTTT.

The chain employs TRBV18 and TRBJ2-7, with D perhaps TRBD2 (6 bases). V lost 0 bases to trimming and J lost 0 bases, with 18 bases between them. The CDR3 runs to 18 residues. Germline CDR1 and CDR2: KGHSH and LQKENI. CDR3 nucleotide sequence: TGTGCCAGCTCACCACCTCTGGGAGGACCTCGGATCTCCTACGAGCAGTACTTC. Its translation is CASSPPLGGPRISYEQYF.

This clone has only a few counts. The chain recombines TRBV29-1 with TRBJ2-5; perhaps TRBD2 as D (7 bases). The CDR3 consists of 12 residues. Germline CDR1 and CDR2: SQVTM and ANQGSEA. V was clipped by 3 bases and J by 7 bases, with 12 bases between them. The CDR3 protein is CSVDGGAGTQYF. CDR3 nucleotides: TGCAGCGTTGATGGGGGGGCCGGGACCCAGTACTTC. Supplemented by reference TRBV29-1 and TRBJ2-5, the full variable domain reads SAVISQKPSRDICQRGTSLTIQCQVDSQVTMMFWYRQQPGQSLTLIATANQGSEATYESGFVIDKFPISRPNLTFSTLTVSNMSPEDSSIYLCSVDGGAGTQYFGPGTRLLVL.